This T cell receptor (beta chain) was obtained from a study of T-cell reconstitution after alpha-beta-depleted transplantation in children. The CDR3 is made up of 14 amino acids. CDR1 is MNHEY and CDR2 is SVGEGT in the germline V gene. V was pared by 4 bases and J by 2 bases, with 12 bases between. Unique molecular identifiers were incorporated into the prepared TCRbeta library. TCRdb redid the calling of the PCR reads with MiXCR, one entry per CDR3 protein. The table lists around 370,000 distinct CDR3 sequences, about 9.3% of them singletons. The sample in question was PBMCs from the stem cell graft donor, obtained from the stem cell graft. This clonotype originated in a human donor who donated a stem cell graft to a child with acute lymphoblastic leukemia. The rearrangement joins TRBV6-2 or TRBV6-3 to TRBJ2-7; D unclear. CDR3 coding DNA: TGTGCCAGCAGTTGGAGTTCTACCCCCTACGAGCAGTACTTC. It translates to CASSWSSTPYEQYF.